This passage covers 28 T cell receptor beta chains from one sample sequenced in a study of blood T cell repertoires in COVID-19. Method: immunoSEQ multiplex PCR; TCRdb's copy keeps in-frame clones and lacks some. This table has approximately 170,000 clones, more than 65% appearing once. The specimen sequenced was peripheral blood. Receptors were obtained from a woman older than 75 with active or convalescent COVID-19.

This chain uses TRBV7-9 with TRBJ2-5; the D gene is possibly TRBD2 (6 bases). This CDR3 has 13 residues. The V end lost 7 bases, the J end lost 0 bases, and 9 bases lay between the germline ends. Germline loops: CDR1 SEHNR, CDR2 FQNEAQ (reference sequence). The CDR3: CASTQRDQETQYF. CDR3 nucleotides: TGTGCCAGCACCCAGCGGGACCAAGAGACCCAGTACTTC. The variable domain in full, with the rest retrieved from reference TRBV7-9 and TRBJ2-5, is DTGVSQNPRHKITKRGQNVTFRCDPISEHNRLYWYRQTLGQGPEFLTYFQNEAQLEKSRLLSDRFSAERPKGSFSTLEIQRTEQGDSAMYLCASTQRDQETQYFGPGTRLLVL.

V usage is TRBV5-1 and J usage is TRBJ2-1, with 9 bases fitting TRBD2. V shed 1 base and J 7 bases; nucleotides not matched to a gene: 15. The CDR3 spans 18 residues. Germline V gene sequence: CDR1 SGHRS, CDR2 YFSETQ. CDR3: CASSLLPVREGTVNEQFF. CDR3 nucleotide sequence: TGCGCCAGCAGCTTGCTCCCGGTGCGGGAGGGTACCGTAAATGAGCAGTTCTTC.

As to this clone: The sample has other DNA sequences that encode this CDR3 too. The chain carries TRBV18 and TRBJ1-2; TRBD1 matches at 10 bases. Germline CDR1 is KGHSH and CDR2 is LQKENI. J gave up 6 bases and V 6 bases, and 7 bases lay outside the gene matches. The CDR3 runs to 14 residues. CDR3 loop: CASSRETGGNGYTF. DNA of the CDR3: TGTGCCAGCTCTCGAGAGACAGGGGGCAATGGCTACACCTTC.

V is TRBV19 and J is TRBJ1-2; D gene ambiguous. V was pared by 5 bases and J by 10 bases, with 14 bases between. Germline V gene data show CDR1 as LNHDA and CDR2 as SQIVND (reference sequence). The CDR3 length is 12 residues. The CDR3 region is CASSLEALDYTF. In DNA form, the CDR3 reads TGTGCCAGTAGTTTGGAGGCCCTGGACTACACCTTC.

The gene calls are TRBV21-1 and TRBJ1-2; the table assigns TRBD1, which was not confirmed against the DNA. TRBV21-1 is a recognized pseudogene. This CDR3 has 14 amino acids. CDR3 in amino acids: CASGTGTVFYGYTF. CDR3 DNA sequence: TGTGCCAGCGGTACCGGGACAGTTTTCTATGGCTACACCTTC.

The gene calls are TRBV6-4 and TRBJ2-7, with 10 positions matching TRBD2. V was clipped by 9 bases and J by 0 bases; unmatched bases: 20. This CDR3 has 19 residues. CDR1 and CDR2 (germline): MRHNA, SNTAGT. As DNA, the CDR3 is TGTGCCAGACAGAAACTAGCGGGAAAAGAAGGAAACTCCTCCTACGAGCAGTACTTC. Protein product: CARQKLAGKEGNSSYEQYF.

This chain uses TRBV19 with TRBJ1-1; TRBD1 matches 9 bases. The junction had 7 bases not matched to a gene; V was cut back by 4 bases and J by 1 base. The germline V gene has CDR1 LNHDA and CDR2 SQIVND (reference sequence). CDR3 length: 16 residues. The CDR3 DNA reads TGTGCCAGTAGTACCGGACAGGGGTACGGGAACACTGAAGCTTTCTTT. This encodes CASSTGQGYGNTEAFF. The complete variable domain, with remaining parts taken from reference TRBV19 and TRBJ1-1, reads DGGITQSPKYLFRKEGQNVTLSCEQNLNHDAMYWYRQDPGQGLRLIYYSQIVNDFQKGDIAEGYSVSREKKESFPLTVTSAQKNPTAFYLCASSTGQGYGNTEAFFGQGTRLTVV.

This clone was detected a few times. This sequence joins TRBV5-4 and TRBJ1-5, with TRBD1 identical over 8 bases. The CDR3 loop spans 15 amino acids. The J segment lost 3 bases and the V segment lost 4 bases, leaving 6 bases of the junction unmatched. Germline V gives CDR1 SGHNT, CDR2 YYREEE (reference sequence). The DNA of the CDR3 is TGTGCCAGCAGCATCGGACAGGGTCACAATCAGCCCCAGCATTTT. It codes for CASSIGQGHNQPQHF.

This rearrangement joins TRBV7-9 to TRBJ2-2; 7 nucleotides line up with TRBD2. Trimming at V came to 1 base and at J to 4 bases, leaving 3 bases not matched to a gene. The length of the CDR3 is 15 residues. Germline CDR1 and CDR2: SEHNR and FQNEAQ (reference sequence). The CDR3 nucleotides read TGTGCCAGCAGCTTAGGCGGGAGTAGCACCGGGGAGCTGTTTTTT. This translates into CASSLGGSSTGELFF.

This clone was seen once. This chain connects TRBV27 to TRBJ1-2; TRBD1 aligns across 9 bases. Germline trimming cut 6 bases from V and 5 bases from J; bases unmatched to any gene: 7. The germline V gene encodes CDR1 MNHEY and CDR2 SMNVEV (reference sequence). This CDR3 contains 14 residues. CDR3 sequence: CASRPTGGEYGYTF. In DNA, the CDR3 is TGTGCCAGCAGGCCTACAGGGGGCGAGTATGGCTACACCTTC.

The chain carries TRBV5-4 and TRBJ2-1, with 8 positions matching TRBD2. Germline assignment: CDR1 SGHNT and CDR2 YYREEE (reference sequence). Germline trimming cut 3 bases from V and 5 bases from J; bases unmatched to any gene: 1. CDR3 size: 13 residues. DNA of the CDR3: TGTGCCAGCAGCTCCGGGAGGGACAATGAGCAGTTCTTC. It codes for CASSSGRDNEQFF.

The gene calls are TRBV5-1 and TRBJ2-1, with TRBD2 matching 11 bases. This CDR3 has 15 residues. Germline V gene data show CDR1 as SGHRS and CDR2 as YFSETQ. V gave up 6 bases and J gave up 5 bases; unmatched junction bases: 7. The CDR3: CASTRGLADNNEQFF. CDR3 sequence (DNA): TGCGCCAGCACGCGGGGACTAGCGGATAACAATGAGCAGTTCTTC.

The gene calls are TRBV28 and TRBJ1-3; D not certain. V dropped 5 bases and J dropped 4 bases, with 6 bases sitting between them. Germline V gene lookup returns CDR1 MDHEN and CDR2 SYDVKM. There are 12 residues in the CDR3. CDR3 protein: CASSAGGNTIYF. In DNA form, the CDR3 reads TGTGCCAGCAGTGCGGGGGGAAACACCATATATTTT.

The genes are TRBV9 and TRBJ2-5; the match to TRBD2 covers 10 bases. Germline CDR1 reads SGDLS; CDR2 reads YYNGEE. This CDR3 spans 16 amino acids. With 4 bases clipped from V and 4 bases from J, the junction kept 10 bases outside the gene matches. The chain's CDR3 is CASSLTGLAAVETQYF. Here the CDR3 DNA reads TGTGCCAGCAGCCTAACCGGACTAGCGGCCGTAGAGACCCAGTACTTC.

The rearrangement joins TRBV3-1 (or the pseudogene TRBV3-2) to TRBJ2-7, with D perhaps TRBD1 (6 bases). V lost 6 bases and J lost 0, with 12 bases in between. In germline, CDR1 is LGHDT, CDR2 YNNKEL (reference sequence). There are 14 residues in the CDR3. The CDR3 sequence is CASRKGGNSYEQYF. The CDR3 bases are TGTGCCAGCAGAAAAGGGGGAAACTCCTACGAGCAGTACTTC.

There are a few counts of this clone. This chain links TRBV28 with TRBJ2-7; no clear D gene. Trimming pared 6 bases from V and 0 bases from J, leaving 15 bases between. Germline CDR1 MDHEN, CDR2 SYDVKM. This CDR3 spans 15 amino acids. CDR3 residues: CASRVRAPSSYEQYF. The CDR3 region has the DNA TGTGCCAGCAGGGTGCGAGCGCCCTCCTCCTACGAGCAGTACTTC.

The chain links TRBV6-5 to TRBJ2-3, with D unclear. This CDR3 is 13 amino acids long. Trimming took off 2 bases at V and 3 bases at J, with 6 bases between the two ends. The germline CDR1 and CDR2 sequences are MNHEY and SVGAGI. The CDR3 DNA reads TGTGCCAGCAGTTACCCCGGGACAGATACGCAGTATTTT. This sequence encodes CASSYPGTDTQYF.

CDR3 loop: CARSLFKDFFSYEQYF. The CDR3 nucleotides are TGTGCCAGAAGCTTGTTTAAGGACTTCTTTTCCTACGAGCAGTACTTC. The chain couples TRBV5-3 to TRBJ2-7; tentatively, D is TRBD2 (5 bases). TRBV5-3 is annotated as an ORF whose role is uncertain. V gave up 1 base and J gave up 1 base, with 15 bases separating them. The CDR3 runs to 16 residues.

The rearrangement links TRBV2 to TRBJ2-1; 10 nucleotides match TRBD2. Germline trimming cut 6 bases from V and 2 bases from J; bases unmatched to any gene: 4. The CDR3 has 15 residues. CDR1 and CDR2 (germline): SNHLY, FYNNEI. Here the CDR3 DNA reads TGTGCCAGCAGCGCCCTAGCGGGAGCCTACAATGAGCAGTTCTTC. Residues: CASSALAGAYNEQFF.

The CDR3 DNA reads TGCGCCAGCACGGGGTACAATGAGCAGTTCTTC. This sequence encodes CASTGYNEQFF. J is TRBJ2-1 and V is TRBV5-1; D is possibly TRBD2 (5 bases). Between the trimmed V and J ends, which lost 6 bases and 4 bases, there was a span of 5 bases. The CDR3 has 11 residues. CDR1 SGHRS and CDR2 YFSETQ come from the germline V gene. Combining the CDR3 with reference TRBV5-1 and TRBJ2-1 gives the whole variable domain KAGVTQTPRYLIKTRGQQVTLSCSPISGHRSVSWYQQTPGQGLQFLFEYFSETQRNKGNFPGRFSGRQFSNSRSEMNVSTLELGDSALYLCASTGYNEQFFGPGTRLTVL.

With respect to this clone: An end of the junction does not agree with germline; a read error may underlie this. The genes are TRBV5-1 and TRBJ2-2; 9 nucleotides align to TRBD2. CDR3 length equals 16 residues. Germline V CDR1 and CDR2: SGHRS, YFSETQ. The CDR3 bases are TGCGCCCGCAGCCCGGGGACTCGCGGGGGGGCCGGGGAGCTGTTTTTT. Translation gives CARSPGTRGGAGELFF.

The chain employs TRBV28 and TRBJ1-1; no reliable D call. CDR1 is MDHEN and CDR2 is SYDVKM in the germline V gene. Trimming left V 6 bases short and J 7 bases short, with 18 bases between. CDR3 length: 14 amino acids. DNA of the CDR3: TGTGCCAGCAGCCCTGGTGGGTCGGGGAGTGAAGCTTTCTTT. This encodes CASSPGGSGSEAFF.

The DNA of the CDR3 is TGTGCCAGCAGCCAATTTCAGGAGAACACTGAAGCTTTCTTT. The encoded protein is CASSQFQENTEAFF. The chain carries TRBV3-1 (or the pseudogene TRBV3-2) and TRBJ1-1; no firm D call. The CDR3 totals 14 residues. CDR1 and CDR2 (germline): LGHDT, YNNKEL (reference sequence). Trimming stripped 2 bases from V and 1 base from J, with 8 bases between.

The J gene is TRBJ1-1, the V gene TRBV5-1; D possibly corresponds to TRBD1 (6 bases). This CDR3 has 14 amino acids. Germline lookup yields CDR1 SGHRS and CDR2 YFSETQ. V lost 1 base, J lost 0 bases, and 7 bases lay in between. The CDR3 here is CASSLQGMNTEAFF. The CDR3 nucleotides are TGCGCCAGCAGCTTGCAGGGGATGAACACTGAAGCTTTCTTT.

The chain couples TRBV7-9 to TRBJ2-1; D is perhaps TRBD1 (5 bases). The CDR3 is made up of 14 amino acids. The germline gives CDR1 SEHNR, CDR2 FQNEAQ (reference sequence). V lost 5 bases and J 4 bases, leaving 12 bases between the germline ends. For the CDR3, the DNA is TGTGCCAGCAGCCCTAACCAGGGATACAATGAGCAGTTCTTC. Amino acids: CASSPNQGYNEQFF. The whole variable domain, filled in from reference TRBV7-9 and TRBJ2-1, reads DTGVSQNPRHKITKRGQNVTFRCDPISEHNRLYWYRQTLGQGPEFLTYFQNEAQLEKSRLLSDRFSAERPKGSFSTLEIQRTEQGDSAMYLCASSPNQGYNEQFFGPGTRLTVL.

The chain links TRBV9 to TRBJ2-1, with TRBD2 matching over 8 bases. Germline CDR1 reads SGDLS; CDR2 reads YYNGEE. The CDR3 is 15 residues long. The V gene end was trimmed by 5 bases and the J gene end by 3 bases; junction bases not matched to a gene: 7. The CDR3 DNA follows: TGTGCCAGCAGTGAAACGGGGGGGAACTACAATGAGCAGTTCTTC. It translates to CASSETGGNYNEQFF. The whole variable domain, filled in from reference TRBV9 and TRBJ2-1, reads DSGVTQTPKHLITATGQRVTLRCSPRSGDLSVYWYQQSLDQGLQFLIQYYNGEERAKGNILERFSAQQFPDLHSELNLSSLELGDSALYFCASSETGGNYNEQFFGPGTRLTVL.

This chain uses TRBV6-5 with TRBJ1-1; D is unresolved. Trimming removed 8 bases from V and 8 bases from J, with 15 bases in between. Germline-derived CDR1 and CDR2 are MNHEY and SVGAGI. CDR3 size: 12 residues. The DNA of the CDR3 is TGTGCCAGCCTAGGGAGACTGGGGGAAGCTTTCTTT. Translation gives CASLGRLGEAFF.

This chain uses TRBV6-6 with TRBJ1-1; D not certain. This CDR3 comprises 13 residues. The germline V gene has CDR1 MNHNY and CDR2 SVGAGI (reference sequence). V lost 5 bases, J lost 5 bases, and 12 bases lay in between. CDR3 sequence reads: CASSPLGRTEAFF. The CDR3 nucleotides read TGTGCCAGCAGTCCCCTAGGGAGGACTGAAGCTTTCTTT.